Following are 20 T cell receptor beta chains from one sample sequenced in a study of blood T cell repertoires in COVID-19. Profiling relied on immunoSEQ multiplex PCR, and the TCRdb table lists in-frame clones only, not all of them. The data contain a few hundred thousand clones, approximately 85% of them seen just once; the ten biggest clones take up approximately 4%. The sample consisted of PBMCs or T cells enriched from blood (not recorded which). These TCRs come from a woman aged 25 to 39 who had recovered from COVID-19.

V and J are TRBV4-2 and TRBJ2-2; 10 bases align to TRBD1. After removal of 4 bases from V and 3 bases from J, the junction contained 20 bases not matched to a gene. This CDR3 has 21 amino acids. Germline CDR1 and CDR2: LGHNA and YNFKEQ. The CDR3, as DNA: TGTGCCAGCAGCCTAGGACTTCTTACGACCGGGACAGGGGAGCACACCGGGGAGCTGTTTTTT. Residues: CASSLGLLTTGTGEHTGELFF.

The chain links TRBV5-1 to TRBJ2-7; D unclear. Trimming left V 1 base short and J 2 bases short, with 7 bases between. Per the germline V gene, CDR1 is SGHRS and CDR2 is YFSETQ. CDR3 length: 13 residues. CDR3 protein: CASSLLQPYEQYF. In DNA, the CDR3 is TGCGCCAGCAGCTTGTTACAGCCCTACGAGCAGTACTTC.

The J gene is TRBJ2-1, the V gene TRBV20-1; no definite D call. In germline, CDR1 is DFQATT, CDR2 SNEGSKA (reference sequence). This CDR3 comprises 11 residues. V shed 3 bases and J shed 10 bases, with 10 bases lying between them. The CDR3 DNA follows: TGCAGTGCTAGTTTGTCAGGAGAGCAGTTCTTC. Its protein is CSASLSGEQFF.

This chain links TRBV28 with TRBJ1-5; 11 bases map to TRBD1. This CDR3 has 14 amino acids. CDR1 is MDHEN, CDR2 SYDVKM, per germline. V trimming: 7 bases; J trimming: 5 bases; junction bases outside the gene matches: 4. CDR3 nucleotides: TGTGCCAGCACCCCGGGACAGGGGGATCAGCCCCAGCATTTT. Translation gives CASTPGQGDQPQHF.

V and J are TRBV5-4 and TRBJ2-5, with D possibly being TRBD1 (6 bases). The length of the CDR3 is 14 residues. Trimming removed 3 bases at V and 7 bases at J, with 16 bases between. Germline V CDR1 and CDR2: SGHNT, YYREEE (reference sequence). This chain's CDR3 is CASSSQDKTGTQYF. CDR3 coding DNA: TGTGCCAGCAGCTCGCAGGACAAGACAGGGACCCAGTACTTC.

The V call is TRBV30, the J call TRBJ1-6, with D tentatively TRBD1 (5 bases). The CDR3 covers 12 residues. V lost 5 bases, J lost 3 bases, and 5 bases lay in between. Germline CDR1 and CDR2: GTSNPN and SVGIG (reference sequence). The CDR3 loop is CAWGHYNSPLHF. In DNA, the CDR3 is TGTGCCTGGGGACACTATAATTCACCCCTCCACTTT.

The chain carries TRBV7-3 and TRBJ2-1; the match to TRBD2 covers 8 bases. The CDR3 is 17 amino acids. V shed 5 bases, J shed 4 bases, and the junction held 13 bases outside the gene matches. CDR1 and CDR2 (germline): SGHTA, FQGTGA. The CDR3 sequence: CASSPTPGRARYNEQFF. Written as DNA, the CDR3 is TGTGCCAGCAGCCCTACCCCCGGGAGGGCCAGGTACAATGAGCAGTTCTTC.

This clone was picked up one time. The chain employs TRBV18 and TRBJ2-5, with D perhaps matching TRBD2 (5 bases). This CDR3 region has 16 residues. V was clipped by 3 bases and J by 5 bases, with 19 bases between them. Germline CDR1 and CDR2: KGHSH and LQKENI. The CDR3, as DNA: TGTGCCAGCTCACCCAAACATCCCGTCGGAGGTGAGACCCAGTACTTC. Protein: CASSPKHPVGGETQYF.

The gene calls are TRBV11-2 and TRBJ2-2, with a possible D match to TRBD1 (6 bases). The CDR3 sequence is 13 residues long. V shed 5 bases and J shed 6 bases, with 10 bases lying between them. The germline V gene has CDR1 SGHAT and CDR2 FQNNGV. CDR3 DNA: TGTGCCAGCAGCCAGCAGGGGCCCGGGGAGCTGTTTTTT. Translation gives CASSQQGPGELFF. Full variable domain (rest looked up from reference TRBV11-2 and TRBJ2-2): EAGVAQSPRYKIIEKRQSVAFWCNPISGHATLYWYQQILGQGPKLLIQFQNNGVVDDSQLPKDRFSAERLKGVDSTLKIQPAKLEDSAVYLCASSQQGPGELFFGEGSRLTVL.

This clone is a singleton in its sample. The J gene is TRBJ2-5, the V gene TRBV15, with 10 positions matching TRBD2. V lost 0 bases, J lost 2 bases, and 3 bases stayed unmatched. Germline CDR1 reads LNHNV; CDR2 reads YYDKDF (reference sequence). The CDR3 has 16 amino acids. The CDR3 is CATSRDRTSGQETQYF. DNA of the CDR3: TGTGCCACCAGCAGAGACCGGACTAGCGGACAAGAGACCCAGTACTTC.

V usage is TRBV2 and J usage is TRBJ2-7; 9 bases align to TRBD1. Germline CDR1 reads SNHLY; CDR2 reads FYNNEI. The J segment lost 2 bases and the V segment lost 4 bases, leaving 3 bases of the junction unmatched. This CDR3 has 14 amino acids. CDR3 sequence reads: CASSVQGAPYEQYF. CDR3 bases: TGTGCCAGCAGTGTACAGGGGGCACCCTACGAGCAGTACTTC.

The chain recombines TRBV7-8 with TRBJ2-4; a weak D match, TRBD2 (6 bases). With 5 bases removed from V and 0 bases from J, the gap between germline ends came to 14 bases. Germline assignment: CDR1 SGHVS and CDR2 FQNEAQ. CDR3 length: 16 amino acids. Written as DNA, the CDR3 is TGTGCCAGCAGCCCACGACTAGTTCCAGCCAAAAACATTCAGTACTTC. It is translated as CASSPRLVPAKNIQYF.

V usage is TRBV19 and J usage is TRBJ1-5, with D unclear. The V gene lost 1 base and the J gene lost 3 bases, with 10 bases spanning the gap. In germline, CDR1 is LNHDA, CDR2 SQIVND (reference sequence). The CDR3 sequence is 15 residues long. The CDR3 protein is CASSIGVLVNQPQHF. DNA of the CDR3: TGTGCCAGTAGTATAGGAGTTCTGGTCAATCAGCCCCAGCATTTT.

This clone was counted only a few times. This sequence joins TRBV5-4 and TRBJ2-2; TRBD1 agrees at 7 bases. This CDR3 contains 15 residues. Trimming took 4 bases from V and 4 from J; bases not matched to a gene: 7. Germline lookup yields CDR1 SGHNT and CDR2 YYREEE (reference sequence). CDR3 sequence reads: CASSPQGWVTGELFF. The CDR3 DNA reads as TGTGCCAGCAGCCCACAGGGGTGGGTCACCGGGGAGCTGTTTTTT.

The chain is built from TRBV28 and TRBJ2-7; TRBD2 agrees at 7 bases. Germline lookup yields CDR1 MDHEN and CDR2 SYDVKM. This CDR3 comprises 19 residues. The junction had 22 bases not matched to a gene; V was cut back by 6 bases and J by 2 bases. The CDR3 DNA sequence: TGTGCCAGCAGCCCCCTGGGGGGAGGGCTGGTACAAAAACCCTACGAGCAGTACTTC. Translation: CASSPLGGGLVQKPYEQYF.

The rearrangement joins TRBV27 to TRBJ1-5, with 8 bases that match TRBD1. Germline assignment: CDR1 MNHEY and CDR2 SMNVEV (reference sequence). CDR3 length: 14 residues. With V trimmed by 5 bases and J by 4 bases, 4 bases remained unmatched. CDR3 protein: CASSIGQGNQPQHF. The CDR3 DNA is TGTGCCAGCAGTATCGGACAGGGAAATCAGCCCCAGCATTTT.

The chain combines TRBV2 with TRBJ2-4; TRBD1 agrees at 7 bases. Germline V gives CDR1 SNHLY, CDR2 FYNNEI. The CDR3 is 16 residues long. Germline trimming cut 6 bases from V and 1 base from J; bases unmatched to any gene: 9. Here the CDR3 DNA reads TGTGCCAGCAGGATTACAGGGGATGGGGCCAAAAACATTCAGTACTTC. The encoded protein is CASRITGDGAKNIQYF.

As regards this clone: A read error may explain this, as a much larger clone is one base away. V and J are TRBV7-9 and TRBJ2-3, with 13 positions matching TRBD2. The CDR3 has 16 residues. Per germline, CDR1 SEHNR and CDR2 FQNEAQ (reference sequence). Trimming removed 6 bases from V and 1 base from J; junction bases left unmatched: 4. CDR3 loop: CASSYGTSGGTDTQYF. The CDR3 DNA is TGTGCCAGCAGTTACGGGACTAGCGGGGGCACAGATACGCAGTATTTT.

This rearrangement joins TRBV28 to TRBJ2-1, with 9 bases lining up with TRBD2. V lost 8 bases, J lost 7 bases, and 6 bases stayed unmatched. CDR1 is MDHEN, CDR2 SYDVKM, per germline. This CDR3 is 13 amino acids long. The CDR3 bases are TGTGCCAGCGTTGATAGCGGGAGAAATGAGCAGTTCTTC. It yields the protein CASVDSGRNEQFF.

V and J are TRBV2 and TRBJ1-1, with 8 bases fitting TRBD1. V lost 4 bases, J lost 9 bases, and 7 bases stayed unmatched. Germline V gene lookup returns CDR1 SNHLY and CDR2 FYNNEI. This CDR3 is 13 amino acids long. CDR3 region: CASSGGQGGQAFF. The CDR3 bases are TGTGCCAGCAGTGGAGGACAGGGAGGTCAAGCTTTCTTT.